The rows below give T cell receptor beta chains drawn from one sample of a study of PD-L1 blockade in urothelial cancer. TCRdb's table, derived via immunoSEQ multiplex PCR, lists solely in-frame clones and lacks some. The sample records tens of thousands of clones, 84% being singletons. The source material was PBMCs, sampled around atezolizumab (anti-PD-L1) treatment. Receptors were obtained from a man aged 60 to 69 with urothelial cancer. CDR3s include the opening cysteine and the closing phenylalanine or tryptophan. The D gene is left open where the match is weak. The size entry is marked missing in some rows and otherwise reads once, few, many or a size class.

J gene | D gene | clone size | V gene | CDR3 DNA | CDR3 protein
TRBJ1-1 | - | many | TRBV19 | TGTGCCAGTAGTATTAGGAGGAACACTGAAGCTTTCTTT | CASSIRRNTEAFF
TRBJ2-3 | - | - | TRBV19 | TGTGCCAGTAGGCGAGGAAGCACAGATACGCAGTATTTT | CASRRGSTDTQYF
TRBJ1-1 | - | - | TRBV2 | TGTGCCAGCAGTGAAGTCCCAATTAACACTGAAGCTTTCTTT | CASSEVPINTEAFF
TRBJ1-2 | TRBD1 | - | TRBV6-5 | TGTGCCAGCAGTTACTTCGGGACAGGGCCTAACTATGGCTACACCTTC | CASSYFGTGPNYGYTF
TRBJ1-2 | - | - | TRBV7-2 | TGTGCCAGCAGCCGGGGGGAGGTGGGCTACACCTTC | CASSRGEVGYTF
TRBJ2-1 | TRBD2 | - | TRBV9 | TGTGCCAGCAGCGTAGGACTAGCGTCTCCCAATGAGCAGTTCTTC | CASSVGLASPNEQFF
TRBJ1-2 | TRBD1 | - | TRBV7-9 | TGTGCCAGCAGCTTAGTGGCCGGGACAGGGAACTATGGCTACACCTTC | CASSLVAGTGNYGYTF
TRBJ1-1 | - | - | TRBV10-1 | TGCGCCAGCAGTGAGGGCAGGTTGAACACTGAAGCTTTCTTT | CASSEGRLNTEAFF
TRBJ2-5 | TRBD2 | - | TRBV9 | TGTGCCAGCAGCGCAGCGGGGGGGCCGGAGACCCAGTACTTC | CASSAAGGPETQYF
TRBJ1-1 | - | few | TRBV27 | TGTGCCAGCTCTCCTTTATCCGGTCTCGGGAGAGCTTTCTTT | CASSPLSGLGRAFF
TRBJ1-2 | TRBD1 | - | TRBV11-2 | TGTGCCAGCAGCCTGGACAGGGGAACTCCTGGCTACACCTTC | CASSLDRGTPGYTF
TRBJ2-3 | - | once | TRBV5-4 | TGTGCCAGCAGCTTTCTCGGCGGGAGCACAGATACGCAGTATTTT | CASSFLGGSTDTQYF
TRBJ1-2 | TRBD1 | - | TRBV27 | TGTGCCAGCAGTTCTCCAGGGGGCGCGGGTTATGGCTACACCTTC | CASSSPGGAGYGYTF
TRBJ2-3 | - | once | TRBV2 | TGTGCCAGCAGCGTTACTAGACACACAGATACGCAGTATTTT | CASSVTRHTDTQYF
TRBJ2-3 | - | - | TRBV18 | TGTGCCAGCTCACCTCCCCCTAGCGGCACAGATACGCAGTATTTT | CASSPPPSGTDTQYF
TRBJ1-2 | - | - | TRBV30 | TGTGCCTGGAGCCGCCCCCCGGGAGGTGGCTACACCTTC | CAWSRPPGGGYTF
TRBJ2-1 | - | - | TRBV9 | TGTGCCAGCAGCGTAGCTCCTAACAATGAGCAGTTCTTC | CASSVAPNNEQFF
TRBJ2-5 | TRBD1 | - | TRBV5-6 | TGTGCCAGCAGCTTGGGTCTGCAGGGGGAATTGGGGACCCAGTACTTC | CASSLGLQGELGTQYF
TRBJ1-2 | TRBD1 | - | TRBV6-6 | TGTGCCAGCGTCTCAGGGGGGAACTATGGCTACACCTTC | CASVSGGNYGYTF
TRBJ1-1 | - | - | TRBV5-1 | TGCGCCAGCAGCGAGGAAGGGGACACTGAAGCTTTCTTT | CASSEEGDTEAFF
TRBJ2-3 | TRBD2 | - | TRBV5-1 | TGCGCCAGCAGCTCTACTAGGACTAGCGGGGGGGCCGGAGGTACAGATACGCAGTATTTT | CASSSTRTSGGAGGTDTQYF
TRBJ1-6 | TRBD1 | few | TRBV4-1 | TGCGCCAGCAGCGCGACAGGGCCCAATTCACCCCTCCACTTT | CASSATGPNSPLHF
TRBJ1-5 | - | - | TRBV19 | TGTGCCAGTAGCCGCGGGTATGATCAGCCCCAGCATTTT | CASSRGYDQPQHF
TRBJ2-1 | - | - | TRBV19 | TGTGCCAGTAGTCCTGTAGCGCGCACGGGGAATGAGCAGTTCTTC | CASSPVARTGNEQFF
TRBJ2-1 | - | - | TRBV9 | TGTGCCAGCAGCGTAGCTACTGGGGCAGGTGGTTGGCAGTTCTTC | CASSVATGAGGWQFF
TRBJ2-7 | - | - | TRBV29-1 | TGCAGCGTTGAGGTCTTCGGTCGGCAGTACTTC | CSVEVFGRQYF
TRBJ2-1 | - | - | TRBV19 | TGTGCCAGTAGTATCGTACAGAATGAGCAGTTCTTC | CASSIVQNEQFF
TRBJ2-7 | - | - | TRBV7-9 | TGTGCCAGCACTCAGGTCGGCCGGGGGGCATGGGAGCAGTACTTC | CASTQVGRGAWEQYF
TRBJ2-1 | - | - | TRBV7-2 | TGTGCCAGCAGCGTTCCGGGAACGCATGAGCAGTTCTTC | CASSVPGTHEQFF
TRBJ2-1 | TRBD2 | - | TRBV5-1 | TGCGCCAGCAGCTTAAGCGGGAGGATGAATGAGCAGTTCTTC | CASSLSGRMNEQFF
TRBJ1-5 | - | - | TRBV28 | TGTGCCAGCAGACTAGGCGGACGAGGGAAGAATCAGCCCCAGCATTTT | CASRLGGRGKNQPQHF
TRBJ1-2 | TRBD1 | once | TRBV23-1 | TGCGCCAGCCCATGGGGGGACAGGGTCTTAGTTTTCACCTTC | CASPWGDRVLVFTF
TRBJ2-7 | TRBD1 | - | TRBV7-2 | TGTGCCAGCAGCTCCTCCGGGACAGGGCGATTTAGCTCCTACGAGCAGTACTTC | CASSSSGTGRFSSYEQYF
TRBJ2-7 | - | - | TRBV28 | TGTGCCAGCAGGGGGGGTTCCGAGCAGTACTTC | CASRGGSEQYF
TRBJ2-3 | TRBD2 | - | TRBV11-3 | TGTGCCAGCAGCTTGGGGACTAGCGGGAGGTCGAATACGCAGTATTTT | CASSLGTSGRSNTQYF
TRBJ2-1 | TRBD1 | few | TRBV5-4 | TGTGCCAGCAGCTTAAACCCGGGGCAGGGGGCCGATGAGCAGTTCTTC | CASSLNPGQGADEQFF
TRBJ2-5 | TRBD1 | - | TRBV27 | TGTGCCAGCAGTTTGGACAGGGAGACCCAGTACTTC | CASSLDRETQYF
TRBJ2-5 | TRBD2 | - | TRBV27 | TGTGCCAGCAGAAAATTAGCGGGAGGACTCCAAGAGACCCAGTACTTC | CASRKLAGGLQETQYF
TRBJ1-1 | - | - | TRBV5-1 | TGCGCCAGCAGCCCAGACTGGGGGCAGCCGGCCCCGAACACTGAAGCTTTCTTT | CASSPDWGQPAPNTEAFF
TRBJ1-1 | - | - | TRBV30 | TGTGCCTGGAGTGTACAACTCCAGGGGCGAGCTTTCTTT | CAWSVQLQGRAFF
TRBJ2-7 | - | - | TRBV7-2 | TGTGCCAGCAGCTCAGAGGGCTACGAGCAGTACTTC | CASSSEGYEQYF
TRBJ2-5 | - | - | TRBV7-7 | TGTGCCAGCAGCTTAGTGGCAGGGGGGAGGGAGACCCAGTACTTC | CASSLVAGGRETQYF
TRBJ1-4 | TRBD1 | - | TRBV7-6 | TGTGCCAGCAGTTCACAGGGGGCACCTAATGAAAAACTGTTTTTT | CASSSQGAPNEKLFF
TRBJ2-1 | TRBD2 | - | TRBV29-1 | TGCAGCGTTGTGGCTAGCGGGAGAGGTGAGCAGTTCTTC | CSVVASGRGEQFF
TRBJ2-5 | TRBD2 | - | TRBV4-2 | TGTGCCAGCAGCCAGACGACTAGCGGGGAAGAGACCCAGTACTTC | CASSQTTSGEETQYF
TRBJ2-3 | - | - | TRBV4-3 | TGCGCCAGCAGCCAAGTACAGGGTCTGAGCACAGATACGCAGTATTTT | CASSQVQGLSTDTQYF
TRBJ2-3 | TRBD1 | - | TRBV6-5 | TGTGCCAGCAGCCGGACAGGGGAATGGACGCAGTATTTT | CASSRTGEWTQYF
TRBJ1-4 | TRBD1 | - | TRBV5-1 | TGCGCCAGCAGGCGGGACAGGCCCTATAATGAAAAACTGTTTTTT | CASRRDRPYNEKLFF
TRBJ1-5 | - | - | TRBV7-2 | TGTGCCAGCAGCGCGACCTGGGGCGAGCCCCAGCATTTT | CASSATWGEPQHF
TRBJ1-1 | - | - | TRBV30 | TGTGCCTGGAGTGTCCGGGATCGAGCTTTCTTT | CAWSVRDRAFF
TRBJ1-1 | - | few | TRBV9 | TGTGCCAGCAGCGTAGCTGGGGGGAAGTCTGAAGCTTTCTTT | CASSVAGGKSEAFF
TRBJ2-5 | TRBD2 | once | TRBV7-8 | TGTGCCAGCAGCTTAGGGGGATGGGGGGGCCAAGAGACCCAGTACTTC | CASSLGGWGGQETQYF
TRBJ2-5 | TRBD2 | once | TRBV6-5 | TGTGCCAGCAGTTCGGCGGGAGGGGCGGAGACCCAGTACTTC | CASSSAGGAETQYF
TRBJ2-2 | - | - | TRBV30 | TGTGCCTGGAGTCCTCCCGGGGAGCTGTTTTTT | CAWSPPGELFF
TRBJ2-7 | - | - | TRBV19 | TGTGCCAGTAGTACGTTACAGGAGCAGTACTTC | CASSTLQEQYF